This T cell receptor beta chain emerged from a study of blood T cell repertoires in COVID-19. The germline V gene has CDR1 SNHLY and CDR2 FYNNEI. The ends lost 6 bases at V and 8 bases at J; junction bases unmatched: 13. The CDR3 loop spans 16 amino acids. The authors' processing: Nucleated cell number was recorded as an estimate derived from reference gene primer amplification. Repertoires were generated with immunoSEQ multiplex PCR, while TCRdb's copy carries only in-frame clones and drops some. D and trimming come from the DNA, and the V and J calls and clone size come from that table. This table has hundreds of thousands of clones, approximately 83% appearing once. Study members were between roughly 18 and 100 years old and lived in 25 or so US regions.

The receptor's source is a man under 40 who had recovered from COVID-19. Sequences were obtained from PBMCs or T cells enriched from blood (not recorded which). The rearrangement joins TRBV2 to TRBJ1-6; 7 bases are a match to TRBD1. The DNA for the CDR3 is TGTGCCAGCAGCGCCTTTATGAACAGGGGAGATTCACCCCTCCACTTT. Translation: CASSAFMNRGDSPLHF.